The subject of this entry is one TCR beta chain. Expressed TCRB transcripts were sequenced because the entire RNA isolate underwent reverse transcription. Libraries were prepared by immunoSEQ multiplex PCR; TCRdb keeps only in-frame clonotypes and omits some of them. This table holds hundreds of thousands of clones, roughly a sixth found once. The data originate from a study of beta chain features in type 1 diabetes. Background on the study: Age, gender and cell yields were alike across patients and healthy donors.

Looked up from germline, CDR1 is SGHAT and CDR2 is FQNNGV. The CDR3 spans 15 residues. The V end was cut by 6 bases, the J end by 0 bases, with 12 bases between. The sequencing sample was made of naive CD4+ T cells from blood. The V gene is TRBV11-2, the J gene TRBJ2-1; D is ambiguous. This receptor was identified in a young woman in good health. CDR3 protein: CASSRDLSSYNEQFF. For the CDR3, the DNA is TGTGCCAGCAGTCGAGACCTTAGCTCCTACAATGAGCAGTTCTTC.